Below, 32 T cell receptor beta chains from the same sample are listed, as sequenced in a study of monozygotic twins with inflammatory bowel disease (dated by TCRdb to the late 2010s). The protocol used for the library was 5' RACE. Sequencing used an Illumina HiSeq 2500. TCRdb reprocessed the reads, reporting each CDR3 protein sequence once and no DNA. This sample's table carries around 370,000 distinct CDR3 sequences. Of the sample, just over 2.5% is held by the ten largest clones. The sequencing input was blood. These receptors came from a human donor with ulcerative colitis or Crohn's disease, or a healthy co-twin of an affected twin (not recorded which).

This CDR3 reads CASRANRALYGYTF. This chain connects TRBV4-3 to TRBJ1-2. The CDR3 spans 14 residues. The germline CDR1 and CDR2 sequences are LGHNA and YSLEER.

The chain joins TRBV5-1 to TRBJ2-2; checking the TCRdb D call of TRBD1 is not possible without DNA. Germline-derived CDR1 and CDR2 are SGHRS and YFSETQ. The CDR3 is 14 residues long. This CDR3 is CASSTDSITGELFF.

V usage is TRBV19 and J usage is TRBJ1-5. CDR1 LNHDA and CDR2 SQIVND come from the germline V gene (reference sequence). The CDR3 covers 12 residues. CDR3 residues: CASSIPRQPQHF.

The CDR3: CASSFTGDNYGYTF. The genes are TRBV5-1 and TRBJ1-2; TCRdb reports TRBD1, a call that lacks DNA to check it against. Germline-derived CDR1 and CDR2 are SGHRS and YFSETQ. The CDR3 spans 14 residues.

The chain is built from TRBV7-6 and TRBJ2-7; as DNA is missing, the TRBD1 call by TCRdb cannot be tested. CDR3 size: 17 residues. Germline V CDR1 and CDR2: SGHVS, FNYEAQ. CDR3 amino acids: CASSLPESGGSSYEQYF.

The chain couples TRBV4-2 to TRBJ2-2. The germline gives CDR1 LGHNA, CDR2 YNFKEQ. CDR3 size: 16 residues. The CDR3 here is CASSLHLAENTGELFF.

The rearrangement links TRBV27 to TRBJ1-6. This CDR3 is built from 13 residues. Germline V lookup: CDR1 MNHEY, CDR2 SMNVEV (reference sequence). The CDR3 reads CASSDIYNSPLHF.

The rearrangement uses TRBV7-9 and TRBJ1-2; the D call from TCRdb, TRBD1, cannot be confirmed without DNA. This CDR3 comprises 14 residues. CDR1 and CDR2 from the germline V gene are SEHNR and FQNEAQ (reference sequence). The CDR3 spells CASSLQGNNYGYTF.

The chain is built from TRBV5-1 and TRBJ2-2; the D call of TRBD2 rests on TCRdb alone, since no DNA is present to check it. Germline CDR1 SGHRS, CDR2 YFSETQ. The CDR3 is 13 amino acids. The CDR3 loop is CASSGGETGELFF. Full variable domain (missing parts from reference TRBV5-1 and TRBJ2-2): KAGVTQTPRYLIKTRGQQVTLSCSPISGHRSVSWYQQTPGQGLQFLFEYFSETQRNKGNFPGRFSGRQFSNSRSEMNVSTLELGDSALYLCASSGGETGELFFGEGSRLTVL.

The chain uses TRBV4-1 and TRBJ2-5; the D call from TCRdb, TRBD1, cannot be confirmed without DNA. Germline values: CDR1 MGHRA, CDR2 YSYEKL. This CDR3 is built from 14 residues. The CDR3 sequence is CASSQDPGQETQYF.

The genes are TRBV18 and TRBJ1-1; the TCRdb D gene call, TRBD1, has no DNA to confirm it. CDR3 size: 15 residues. Germline CDR1 is KGHSH and CDR2 is LQKENI. The CDR3 loop is CASSRDREGPREAFF.

V usage is TRBV5-1 and J usage is TRBJ2-2; with no DNA, the TCRdb D assignment of TRBD1 cannot be verified. The CDR3 has 16 residues. The V gene's germline CDR1 is SGHRS and CDR2 YFSETQ. The CDR3 here is CASSLRDRGSTGELFF.

The chain joins TRBV6-1 to TRBJ1-6. CDR1 is MNHNS, CDR2 SASEGT, per germline. This CDR3 region has 14 residues. This CDR3 is CASCARRYNSPLHF.

The chain has TRBV10-3 and TRBJ1-5; TCRdb returns TRBD1, unconfirmable since there is no DNA. The CDR3 covers 13 residues. Germline V gene lookup returns CDR1 ENHRY and CDR2 SYGVKD. The CDR3 loop is CANGQGVNQPQHF.

The CDR3 region is CASSPEAGTGFNEQFF. The gene calls are TRBV7-3 and TRBJ2-1; TCRdb proposes TRBD1, but this gene call is untestable without DNA. CDR1 and CDR2 from the germline V gene are SGHTA and FQGTGA. The CDR3 loop spans 16 amino acids.

The chain joins TRBV7-2 to TRBJ1-5. In germline, CDR1 is SGHTA, CDR2 FQGNSA. The CDR3 consists of 15 residues. CDR3 amino acids: CASSLGEWSNQPQHF.

The gene calls are TRBV12-3 or TRBV12-4 and TRBJ2-7; without DNA, the TCRdb call of TRBD1 cannot be checked. CDR3 length: 15 amino acids. The CDR3 loop reads CASSPRQALTYEQYF.

The chain is built from TRBV6-1 and TRBJ2-1; TCRdb calls TRBD2, which cannot be checked without DNA. The CDR3 contains 15 residues. CDR1 is MNHNS and CDR2 is SASEGT in the germline V gene. The CDR3 loop is CASRLRGGDYNEQFF.

The chain carries TRBV6-5 and TRBJ1-1; TCRdb indicates TRBD1, and absent DNA this call remains unverified. Germline V gene data show CDR1 as MNHEY and CDR2 as SVGAGI. There are 17 residues in the CDR3. This CDR3 is CASSYRGRRSMNTEAFF.

The chain employs TRBV5-6 and TRBJ1-1; TCRdb calls TRBD1, which cannot be checked without DNA. The germline V gene encodes CDR1 SGHDT and CDR2 YYEEEE. CDR3 length equals 14 residues. CDR3 in amino acids: CASSLATGNTEAFF. Based on the CDR3 plus reference TRBV5-6 and TRBJ1-1, the full variable domain is DAGVTQSPTHLIKTRGQQVTLRCSPKSGHDTVSWYQQALGQGPQFIFQYYEEEERQRGNFPDRFSGHQFPNYSSELNVNALLLGDSALYLCASSLATGNTEAFFGQGTRLTVV.

This chain links TRBV7-9 with TRBJ2-5; TCRdb proposes TRBD1, but this gene call is untestable without DNA. Germline CDR1 is SEHNR and CDR2 is FQNEAQ (reference sequence). This CDR3 comprises 15 residues. CDR3 loop: CASSFPRVSQETQYF.

V gene TRBV2 combines with J gene TRBJ1-4; TCRdb returns TRBD1, unconfirmable since there is no DNA. Germline CDR1 reads SNHLY; CDR2 reads FYNNEI. There are 15 residues in the CDR3. CDR3 in amino acids: CASSDRTAFNEKLFF.

CDR3 loop: CASSMEGWIDTEAFF. The chain joins TRBV19 to TRBJ1-1. The CDR3 is made up of 15 amino acids. Germline V gene data show CDR1 as LNHDA and CDR2 as SQIVND (reference sequence).

The chain uses TRBV29-1 and TRBJ2-3; TCRdb reports TRBD1, a call that lacks DNA to check it against. The CDR3 loop spans 16 amino acids. Germline V CDR1 and CDR2: SQVTM, ANQGSEA. This chain's CDR3 is CSVEGGDRHITDTQYF.

This chain connects TRBV4-1 to TRBJ2-1; lacking DNA, the TRBD1 call made by TCRdb goes unchecked. This CDR3 has 15 residues. Per germline, CDR1 MGHRA and CDR2 YSYEKL. CDR3 sequence reads: CASSPPGQGGHEQFF.

The V and J genes are TRBV4-3 and TRBJ1-6; TCRdb designates TRBD1, a call that cannot be tested without DNA. The germline V gene has CDR1 LGHNA and CDR2 YSLEER. The CDR3 covers 16 residues. CDR3 protein: CASSQVARVGVSPLHF.

The chain has TRBV7-9 and TRBJ2-1; TCRdb's D gene call, TRBD2, goes unchecked for lack of DNA. CDR3 length: 16 amino acids. CDR1 and CDR2 (germline): SEHNR, FQNEAQ (reference sequence). The CDR3 reads CASSPRRGGSYNEQFF.

V usage is TRBV20-1 and J usage is TRBJ2-4; TCRdb calls TRBD1, which cannot be checked without DNA. Per the germline V gene, CDR1 is DFQATT and CDR2 is SNEGSKA (reference sequence). CDR3 length: 13 amino acids. CDR3 amino acids: CSAPGEAKNIQYF.

V gene TRBV7-6 combines with J gene TRBJ1-1; TCRdb indicates TRBD1, and absent DNA this call remains unverified. This CDR3 region has 14 residues. CDR1 SGHVS and CDR2 FNYEAQ come from the germline V gene. The CDR3: CASSPQATNTEAFF.

The chain employs TRBV12-3 or TRBV12-4 and TRBJ2-3. The CDR3 spans 15 residues. CDR3 amino acids: CASSFSGWSTDTQYF.

The V gene is TRBV6-1, the J gene TRBJ1-6. The CDR3 contains 13 residues. Germline lookup yields CDR1 MNHNS and CDR2 SASEGT. The CDR3: CASRKTENSPLHF.

The chain recombines TRBV5-3 with TRBJ1-5; TCRdb's D call, TRBD1, is unchecked because there is no DNA. TRBV5-3 is an ORF; its function is uncertain. The CDR3 consists of 15 residues. The chain's CDR3 is CARSAHREPNQPQHF.